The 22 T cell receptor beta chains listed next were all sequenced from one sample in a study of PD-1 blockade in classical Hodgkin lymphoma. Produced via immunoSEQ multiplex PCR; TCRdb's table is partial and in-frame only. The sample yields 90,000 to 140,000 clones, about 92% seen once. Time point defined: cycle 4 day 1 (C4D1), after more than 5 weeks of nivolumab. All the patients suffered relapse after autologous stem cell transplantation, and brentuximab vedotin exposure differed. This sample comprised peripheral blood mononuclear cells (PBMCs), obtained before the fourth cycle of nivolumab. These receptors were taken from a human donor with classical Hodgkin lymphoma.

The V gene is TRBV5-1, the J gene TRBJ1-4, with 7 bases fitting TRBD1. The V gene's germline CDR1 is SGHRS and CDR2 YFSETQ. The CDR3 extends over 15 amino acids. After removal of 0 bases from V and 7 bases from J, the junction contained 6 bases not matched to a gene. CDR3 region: CASSLEGGRSEKLFF. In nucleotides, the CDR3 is TGCGCCAGCAGCTTGGAAGGGGGCCGGAGTGAAAAACTGTTTTTT.

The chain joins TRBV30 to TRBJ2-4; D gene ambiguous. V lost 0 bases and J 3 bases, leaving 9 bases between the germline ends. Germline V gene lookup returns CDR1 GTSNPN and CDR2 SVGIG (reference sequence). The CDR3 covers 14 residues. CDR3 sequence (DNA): TGTGCCTGGAGTGTACTCGGCAGCAAAAACATTCAGTACTTC. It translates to CAWSVLGSKNIQYF. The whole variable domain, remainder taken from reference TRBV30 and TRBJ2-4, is SQTIHQWPATLVQPVGSPLSLECTVEGTSNPNLYWYRQAAGRGLQLLFYSVGIGQISSEVPQNLSASRPQDRQFILSSKKLLLSDSGFYLCAWSVLGSKNIQYFGAGTRLSVL.

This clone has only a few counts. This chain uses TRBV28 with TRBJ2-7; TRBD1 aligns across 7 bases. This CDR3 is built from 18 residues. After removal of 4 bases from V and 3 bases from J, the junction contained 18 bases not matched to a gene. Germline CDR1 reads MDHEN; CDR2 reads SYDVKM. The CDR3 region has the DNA TGTGCCAGCAGTTCGGACCTACGGGTCGACAGGGTTAACTACGAGCAGTACTTC. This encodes CASSSDLRVDRVNYEQYF.

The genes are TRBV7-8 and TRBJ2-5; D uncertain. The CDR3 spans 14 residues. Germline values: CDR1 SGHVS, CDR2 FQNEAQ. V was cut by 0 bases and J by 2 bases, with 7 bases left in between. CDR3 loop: CASSLAVKQETQYF. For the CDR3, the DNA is TGTGCCAGCAGCTTAGCGGTAAAACAAGAGACCCAGTACTTC.

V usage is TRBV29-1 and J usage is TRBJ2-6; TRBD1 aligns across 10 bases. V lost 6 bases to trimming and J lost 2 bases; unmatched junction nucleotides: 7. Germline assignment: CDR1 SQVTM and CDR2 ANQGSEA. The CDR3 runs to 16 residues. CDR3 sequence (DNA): TGCAGCGTATCGGGACAGGGGACTCCTGGGGCCAACGTCCTGACTTTC. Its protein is CSVSGQGTPGANVLTF. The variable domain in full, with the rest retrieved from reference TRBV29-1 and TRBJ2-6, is SAVISQKPSRDICQRGTSLTIQCQVDSQVTMMFWYRQQPGQSLTLIATANQGSEATYESGFVIDKFPISRPNLTFSTLTVSNMSPEDSSIYLCSVSGQGTPGANVLTFGAGSRLTVL.

CDR3 sequence: CASSAGLAGYNEQFF. As DNA, the CDR3 is TGTGCCAGCAGCGCGGGACTAGCGGGGTACAATGAGCAGTTCTTC. V is TRBV9 and J is TRBJ2-1; TRBD2 agrees at 13 bases. Germline V gene sequence: CDR1 SGDLS, CDR2 YYNGEE. The junction had 1 base not matched to a gene; V was cut back by 3 bases and J by 4 bases. The CDR3 runs 15 residues. Filled out from reference TRBV9 and TRBJ2-1, the complete variable domain reads DSGVTQTPKHLITATGQRVTLRCSPRSGDLSVYWYQQSLDQGLQFLIQYYNGEERAKGNILERFSAQQFPDLHSELNLSSLELGDSALYFCASSAGLAGYNEQFFGPGTRLTVL.

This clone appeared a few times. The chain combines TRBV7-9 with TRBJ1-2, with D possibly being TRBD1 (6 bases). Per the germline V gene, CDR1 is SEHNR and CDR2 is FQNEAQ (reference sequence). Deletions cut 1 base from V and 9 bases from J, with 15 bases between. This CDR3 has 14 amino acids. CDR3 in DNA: TGTGCCAGCAGCTTAGAGGGACACTCGTATCGCTACACCTTC. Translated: CASSLEGHSYRYTF.

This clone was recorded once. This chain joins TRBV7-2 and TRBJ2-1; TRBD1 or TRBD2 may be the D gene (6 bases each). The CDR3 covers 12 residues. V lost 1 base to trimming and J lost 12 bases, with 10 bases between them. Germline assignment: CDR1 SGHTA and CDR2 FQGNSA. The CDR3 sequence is CASSLGEGGQFF. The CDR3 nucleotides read TGTGCCAGCAGCTTAGGAGAGGGGGGGCAGTTCTTC.

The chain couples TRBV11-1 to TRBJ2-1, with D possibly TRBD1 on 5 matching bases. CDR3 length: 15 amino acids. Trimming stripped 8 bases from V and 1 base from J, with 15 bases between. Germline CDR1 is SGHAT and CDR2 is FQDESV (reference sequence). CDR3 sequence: CASRSRDRSYNEQFF. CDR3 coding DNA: TGTGCCAGCCGATCCAGGGATAGGTCCTACAATGAGCAGTTCTTC. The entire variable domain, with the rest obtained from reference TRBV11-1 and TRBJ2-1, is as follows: EAEVAQSPRYKITEKSQAVAFWCDPISGHATLYWYRQILGQGPELLVQFQDESVVDDSQLPKDRFSAERLKGVDSTLKIQPAELGDSAMYLCASRSRDRSYNEQFFGPGTRLTVL.

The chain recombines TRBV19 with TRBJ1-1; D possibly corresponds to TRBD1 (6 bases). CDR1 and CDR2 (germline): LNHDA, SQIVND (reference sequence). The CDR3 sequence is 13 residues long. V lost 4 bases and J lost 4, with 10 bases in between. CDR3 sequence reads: CASSRRGGTEAFF. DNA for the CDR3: TGTGCCAGTAGTAGAAGGGGGGGCACTGAAGCTTTCTTT.

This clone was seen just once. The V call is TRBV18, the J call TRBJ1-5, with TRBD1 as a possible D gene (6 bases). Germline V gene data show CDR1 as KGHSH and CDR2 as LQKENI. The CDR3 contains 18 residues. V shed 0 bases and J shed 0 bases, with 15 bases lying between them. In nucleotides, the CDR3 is TGTGCCAGCTCACCACCTTACGAGGACAGTTATAGCAATCAGCCCCAGCATTTT. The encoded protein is CASSPPYEDSYSNQPQHF.

This CDR3 reads CAWGDYGELFF. For the CDR3, the DNA is TGTGCCTGGGGGGACTACGGGGAGCTGTTTTTT. This chain connects TRBV30 to TRBJ2-2; 7 bases map to TRBD2. The germline V gene has CDR1 GTSNPN and CDR2 SVGIG (reference sequence). The trim removed 5 bases at V and 7 bases at J, leaving 1 base unmatched. This CDR3 region has 11 residues.

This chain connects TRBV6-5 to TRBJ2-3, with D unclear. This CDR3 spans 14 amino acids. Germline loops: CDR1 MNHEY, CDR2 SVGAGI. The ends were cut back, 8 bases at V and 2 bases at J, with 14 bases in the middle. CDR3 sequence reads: CASGRAQITDTQYF. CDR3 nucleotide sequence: TGTGCCAGCGGGCGAGCGCAAATCACAGATACGCAGTATTTT.

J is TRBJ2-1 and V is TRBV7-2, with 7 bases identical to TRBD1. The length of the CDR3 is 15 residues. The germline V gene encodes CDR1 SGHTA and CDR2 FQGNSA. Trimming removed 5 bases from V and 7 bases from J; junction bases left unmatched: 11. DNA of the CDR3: TGTGCCAGCAGCCCGACCCCCGGGACAGTAAATGAGCAGTTCTTC. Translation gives CASSPTPGTVNEQFF.

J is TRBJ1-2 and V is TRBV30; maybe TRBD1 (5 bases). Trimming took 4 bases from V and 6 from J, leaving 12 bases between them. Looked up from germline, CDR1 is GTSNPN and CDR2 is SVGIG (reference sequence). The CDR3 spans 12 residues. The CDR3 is CAWTRGSDGYTF. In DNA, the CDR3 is TGTGCCTGGACTAGGGGTTCCGATGGCTACACCTTC.

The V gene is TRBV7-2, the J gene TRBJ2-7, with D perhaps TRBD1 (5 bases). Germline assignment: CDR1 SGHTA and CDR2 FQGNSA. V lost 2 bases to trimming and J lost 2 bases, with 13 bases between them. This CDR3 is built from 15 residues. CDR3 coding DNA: TGTGCCAGCAGCTTAAGGGGCCGCGGACCCTACGAGCAGTACTTC. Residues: CASSLRGRGPYEQYF.

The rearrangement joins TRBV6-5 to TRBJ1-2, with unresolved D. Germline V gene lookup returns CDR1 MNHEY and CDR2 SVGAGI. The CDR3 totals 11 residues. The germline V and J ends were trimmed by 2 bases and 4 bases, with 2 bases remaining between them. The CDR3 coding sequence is TGTGCCAGCAGTTACGGCTATGGCTACACCTTC. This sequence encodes CASSYGYGYTF.

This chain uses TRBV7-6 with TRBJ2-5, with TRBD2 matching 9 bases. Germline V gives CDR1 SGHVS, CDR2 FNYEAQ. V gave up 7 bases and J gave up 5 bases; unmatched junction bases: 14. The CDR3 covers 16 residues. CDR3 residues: CASNLLAGTSSETQYF. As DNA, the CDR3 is TGTGCCAGCAACCTACTCGCTGGGACTAGCAGCGAGACCCAGTACTTC.

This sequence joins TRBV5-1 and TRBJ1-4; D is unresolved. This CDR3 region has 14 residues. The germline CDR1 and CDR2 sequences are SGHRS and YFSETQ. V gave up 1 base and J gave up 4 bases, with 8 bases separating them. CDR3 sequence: CASSLNGGNEKLFF. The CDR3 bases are TGCGCCAGCAGCTTGAATGGAGGTAATGAAAAACTGTTTTTT. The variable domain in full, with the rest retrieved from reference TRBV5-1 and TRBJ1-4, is KAGVTQTPRYLIKTRGQQVTLSCSPISGHRSVSWYQQTPGQGLQFLFEYFSETQRNKGNFPGRFSGRQFSNSRSEMNVSTLELGDSALYLCASSLNGGNEKLFFGSGTQLSVL.

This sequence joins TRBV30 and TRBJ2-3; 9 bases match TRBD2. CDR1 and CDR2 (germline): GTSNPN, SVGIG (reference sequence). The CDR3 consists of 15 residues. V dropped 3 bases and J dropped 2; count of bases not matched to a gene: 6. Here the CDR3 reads CAWSLTSGYTDTQYF. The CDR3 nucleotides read TGTGCCTGGAGCCTGACTAGCGGATACACAGATACGCAGTATTTT.

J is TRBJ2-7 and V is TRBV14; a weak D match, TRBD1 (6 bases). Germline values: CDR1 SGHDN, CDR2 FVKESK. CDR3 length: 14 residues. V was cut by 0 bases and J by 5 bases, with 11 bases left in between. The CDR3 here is CASSQDGHRDEQYF. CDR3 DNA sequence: TGTGCCAGCAGCCAAGACGGACACAGGGACGAGCAGTACTTC.

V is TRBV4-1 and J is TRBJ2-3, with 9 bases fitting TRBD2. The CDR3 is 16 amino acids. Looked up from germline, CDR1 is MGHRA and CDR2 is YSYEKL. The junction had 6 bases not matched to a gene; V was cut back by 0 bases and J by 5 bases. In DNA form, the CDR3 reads TGCGCCAGCAGCCAAGATTTCGCGGGAGGGCGAGATACGCAGTATTTT. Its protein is CASSQDFAGGRDTQYF.